This TCR beta chain was identified during a study of response to subunit inactivated influenza vaccine. CDR1 SNHLY and CDR2 FYNNEI come from the germline V gene. Unmatched junction bases numbered 9, after V lost 10 bases and J lost 4 bases. This CDR3 has 15 residues. Worth noting for this clonotype: Its antigen is still unknown.

MiXCR, applied by TCRdb to the RT-PCR reads, yields one record per CDR3 protein. This table has 600,000 to 700,000 distinct CDR3 sequences, less than 15% appearing once. Study outcomes and limitations: The authors suggested that every seasonal influenza vaccination recruits few new T cells.

The clonotype was recovered from a man aged 45-65 years who received an inactivated influenza vaccine. Sequencing was performed on PBMCs from blood, taken about 14 days before vaccination. The V gene is TRBV2, the J gene TRBJ1-5, with 11 bases fitting TRBD1. CDR3 bases: TGTGCCACCCAACCGGGACAGGGGGTGAATCAGCCCCAGCATTTT. As protein: CATQPGQGVNQPQHF. The full variable domain, completed using reference TRBV2 and TRBJ1-5, is EPEVTQTPSHQVTQMGQEVILRCVPISNHLYFYWYRQILGQKVEFLVSFYNNEISEKSEIFDDQFSVERPDGSNFTLKIRSTKLEDSAMYFCATQPGQGVNQPQHFGDGTRLSIL.